This T cell receptor beta chain was sequenced during a study of immune evolution from preneoplasia to lung adenocarcinoma. General study results and limits: From normal lung to invasive adenocarcinoma, top clone frequencies appeared to decrease.

H&E slides confirmed each diagnosis, reviewed by two pathologists independently. This clone is judged medium-sized. Its antigen is not known. The table came from immunoSEQ multiplex PCR; TCRdb's copy has only in-frame clones and leaves some out. The data hold under 9,000 clones, with 70% to 80% observed a single time. The V and J ends lost 6 bases and 0 bases respectively, with 8 bases between them. CDR1 is SNHLY, CDR2 FYNNEI, per germline. The CDR3 sequence is 13 residues long. The specimen sequenced was FFPE minimally invasive lung adenocarcinoma tissue. The chain joins TRBV2 to TRBJ1-1; D remains ambiguous. The receptor comes from an older person with lung adenocarcinoma. CDR3 region: CASSQTVNTEAFF. CDR3 in DNA: TGTGCCAGCAGCCAGACGGTGAACACTGAAGCTTTCTTT.